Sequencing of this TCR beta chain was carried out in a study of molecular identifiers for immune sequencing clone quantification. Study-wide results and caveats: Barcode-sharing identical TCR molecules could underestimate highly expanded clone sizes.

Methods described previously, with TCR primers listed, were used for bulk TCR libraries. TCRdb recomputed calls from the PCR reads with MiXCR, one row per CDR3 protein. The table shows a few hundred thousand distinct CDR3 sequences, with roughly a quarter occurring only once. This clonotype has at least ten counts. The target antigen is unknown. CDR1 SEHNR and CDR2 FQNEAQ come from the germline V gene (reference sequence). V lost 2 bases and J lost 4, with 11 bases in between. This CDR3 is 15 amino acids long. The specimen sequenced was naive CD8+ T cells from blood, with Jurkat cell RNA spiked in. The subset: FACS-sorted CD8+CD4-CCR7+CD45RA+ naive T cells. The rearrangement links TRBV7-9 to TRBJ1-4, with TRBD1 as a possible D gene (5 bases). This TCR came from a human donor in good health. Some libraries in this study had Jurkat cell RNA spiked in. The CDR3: CASSLLGDGNEKLFF. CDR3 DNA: TGTGCCAGCAGCTTATTAGGGGACGGTAATGAAAAACTGTTTTTT. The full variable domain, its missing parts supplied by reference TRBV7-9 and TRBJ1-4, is DTGVSQNPRHKITKRGQNVTFRCDPISEHNRLYWYRQTLGQGPEFLTYFQNEAQLEKSRLLSDRFSAERPKGSFSTLEIQRTEQGDSAMYLCASSLLGDGNEKLFFGSGTQLSVL.